This T cell receptor beta chain was retrieved from a study of patients and donors after allogeneic stem cell transplantation. Each CDR3 protein gets one entry after TCRdb re-called the RT-PCR reads with MiXCR. The table has approximately 140,000 distinct CDR3 sequences, 30% to 45% seen once. This TCR derives from a human donor who was either an allogeneic HSCT recipient or a stem cell or donor lymphocyte infusion donor (not recorded which). It is not recorded whose cells these are; they may come from a transplant donor. The specimen sequenced was blood, either unsorted or a sorted T cell fraction (not recorded which).

The DNA of the CDR3 is TGTGCCAGCAGCTTAGACAGGGGGCGGCAAGAGACCCAGTACTTC. Encoded protein: CASSLDRGRQETQYF. The chain has TRBV7-6 and TRBJ2-5, with 9 bases identical to TRBD1. V lost 1 base and J lost 2; bases outside the gene matches: 2. Germline CDR1 is SGHVS and CDR2 is FNYEAQ. The CDR3 has 15 residues.